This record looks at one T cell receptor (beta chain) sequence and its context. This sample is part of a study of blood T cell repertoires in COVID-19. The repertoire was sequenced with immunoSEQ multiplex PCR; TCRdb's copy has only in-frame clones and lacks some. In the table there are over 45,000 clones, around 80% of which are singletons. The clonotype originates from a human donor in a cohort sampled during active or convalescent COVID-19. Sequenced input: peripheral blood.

CDR3 coding DNA: TGTGCCAGCAGCCAAGGTTTCCGGGGGACCACCGGGGAGCTGTTTTTT. It specifies CASSQGFRGTTGELFF. This rearrangement joins TRBV14 to TRBJ2-2, with D possibly matching TRBD2 (6 bases). Germline V gene data show CDR1 as SGHDN and CDR2 as FVKESK. Trimming took 1 base from V and 4 from J, leaving 13 bases between them. The CDR3 has 16 amino acids.